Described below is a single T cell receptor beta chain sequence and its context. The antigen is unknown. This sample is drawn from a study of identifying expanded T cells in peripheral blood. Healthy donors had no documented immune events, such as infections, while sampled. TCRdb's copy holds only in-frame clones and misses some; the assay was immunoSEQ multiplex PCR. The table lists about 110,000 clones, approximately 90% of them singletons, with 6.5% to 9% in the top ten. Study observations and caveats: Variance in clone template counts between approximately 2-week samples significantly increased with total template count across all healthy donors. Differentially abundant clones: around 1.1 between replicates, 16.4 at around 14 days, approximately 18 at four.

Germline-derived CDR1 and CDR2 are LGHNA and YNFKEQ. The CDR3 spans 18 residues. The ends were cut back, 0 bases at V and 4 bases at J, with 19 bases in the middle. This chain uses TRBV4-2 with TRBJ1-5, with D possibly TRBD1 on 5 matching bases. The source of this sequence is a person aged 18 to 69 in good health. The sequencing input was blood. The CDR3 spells CASSQDGGGPTRNQPQHF. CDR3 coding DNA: TGTGCCAGCAGCCAAGATGGGGGGGGTCCGACCCGAAATCAGCCCCAGCATTTT.